This T cell receptor beta chain was documented in a study of cytomegalovirus exposure and HLA in healthy donors. Study findings and constraints: The number of N-insertions in an Asian-associated ancestry cluster was reportedly below the 666-donor mean in a later analysis. Associated with cytomegalovirus, according to the listing, were 150 to 200 TCR beta chains. Analysis performed later showed TCR beta chains linked to HLA being more clonally expanded than equally common others.

As for this clone: The antigen remains unidentified.

The V gene's germline CDR1 is KGHSH and CDR2 LQKENI. After removal of 0 bases from V and 3 bases from J, the junction contained 9 bases not matched to a gene. The CDR3 is 17 residues long. Among the donors, all were healthy bone marrow donors. PCR amplification relied on 60 Vbeta primers (plus 13 Jbeta primers). The data were produced by immunoSEQ multiplex PCR, yet TCRdb's version contains in-frame clones alone and is incomplete. The sample holds about 150,000 clones, around 73% seen once. The receptor's source is a woman between 18 and 29 years old in good health and CMV-seronegative. This sequence joins TRBV18 and TRBJ2-3, with TRBD1 matching 7 bases. Sequencing used PBMCs. CDR3 nucleotide sequence: TGTGCCAGCTCACCACCTTCGTGGCAGGGGGTGACAGATACGCAGTATTTT. Translating it yields CASSPPSWQGVTDTQYF.